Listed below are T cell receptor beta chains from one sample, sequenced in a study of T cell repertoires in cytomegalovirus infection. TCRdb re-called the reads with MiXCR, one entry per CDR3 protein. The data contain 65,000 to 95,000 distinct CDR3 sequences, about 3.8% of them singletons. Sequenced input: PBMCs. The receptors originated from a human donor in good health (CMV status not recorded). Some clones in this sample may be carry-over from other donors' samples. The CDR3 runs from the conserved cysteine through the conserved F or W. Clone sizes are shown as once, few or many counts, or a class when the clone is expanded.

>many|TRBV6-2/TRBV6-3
CASSQQGGNTEAFF
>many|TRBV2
CASSADRFSGNTIYF
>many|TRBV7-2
CASSLASSGRNNEQFF
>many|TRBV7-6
CASSSGETYEQYF
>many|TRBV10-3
CAISLSEQNTEAFF
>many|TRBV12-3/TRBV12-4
CASSHDTGENTEAFF
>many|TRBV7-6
CASSPLGQPQHF
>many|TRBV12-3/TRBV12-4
CASRGQGAGSTYEQYF
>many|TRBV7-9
CASSSGGVRPEAFF
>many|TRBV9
CASSVEVTPNTEAFF
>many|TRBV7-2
CASSRGGGNNEQFF
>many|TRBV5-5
CVSSLEARGPYNEQFF
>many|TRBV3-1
CASGRGAQEKLFF
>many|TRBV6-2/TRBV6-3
CASAGNEQFF
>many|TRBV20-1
CSASGGGTEAFF
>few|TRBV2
CASSERAPEAFF
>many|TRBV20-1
CSAETRDTQYF
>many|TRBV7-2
CASSLSGITDTQYF
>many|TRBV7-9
CASSHTWVLDGYTF
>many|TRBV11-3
CASSGSGTQYF
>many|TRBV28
CASSNPKTEISYEQYF
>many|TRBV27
CASSSHMRSYQDYEQYF
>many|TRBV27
CASSLSEDGETQYF
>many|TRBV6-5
CASSYSMMGFVTF
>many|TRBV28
CASSFSGVGPFEQFF
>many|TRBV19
CASSMGLAGNSENIQYF
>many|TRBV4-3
CASSQDPRVSYNEQFF
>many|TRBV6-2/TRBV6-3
CASSYTPPGQFNTEAFF
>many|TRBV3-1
CASSPGTNGYTF
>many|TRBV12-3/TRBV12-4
CASSSGGARQPQHF
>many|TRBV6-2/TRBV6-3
CASSYGQGARLAMNEQFF
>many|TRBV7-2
CASSGRGSGANVLTF
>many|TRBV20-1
CSARDDTMGHRYGYTF
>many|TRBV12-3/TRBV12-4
CASSPTGTQETQYF
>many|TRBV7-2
CASSLVGTGNKGNTIYF
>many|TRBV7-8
CASSPGGPQPIFF
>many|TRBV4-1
CASSQVVSRGQGYTF